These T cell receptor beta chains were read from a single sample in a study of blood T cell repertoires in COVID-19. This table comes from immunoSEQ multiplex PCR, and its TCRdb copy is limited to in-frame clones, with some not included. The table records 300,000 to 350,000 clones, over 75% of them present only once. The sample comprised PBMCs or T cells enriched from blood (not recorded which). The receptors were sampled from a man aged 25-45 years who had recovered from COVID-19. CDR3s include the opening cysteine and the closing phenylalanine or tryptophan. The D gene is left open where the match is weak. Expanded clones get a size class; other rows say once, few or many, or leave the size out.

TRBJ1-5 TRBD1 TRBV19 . CATTRTGNSNQPQHF TGTGCCACCACCAGGACAGGGAATAGCAATCAGCCCCAGCATTTT
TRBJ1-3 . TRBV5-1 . CASSLALGEFAGNTIYF TGCGCCAGCAGCTTGGCGCTCGGGGAATTTGCTGGAAACACCATATATTTT
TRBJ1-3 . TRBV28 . CASTLEGSGNTIYF TGTGCCAGCACTCTTGAAGGGAGTGGAAACACCATATATTTT
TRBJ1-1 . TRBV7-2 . CASSLQGGTEAFF TGTGCCAGCAGCCTTCAGGGAGGAACTGAAGCTTTCTTT
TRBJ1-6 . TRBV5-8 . CASTTGLSPLHF TGTGCCAGTACCACAGGCCTTTCACCCCTCCACTTT
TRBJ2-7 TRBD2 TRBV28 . CASTSPGASGRSYEQYF TGTGCCAGCACCTCCCCTGGGGCTAGCGGGCGGTCCTACGAGCAGTACTTC
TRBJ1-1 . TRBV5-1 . CASSLAVSNTEAFF TGCGCCAGCAGCTTGGCGGTCTCTAACACTGAAGCTTTCTTT
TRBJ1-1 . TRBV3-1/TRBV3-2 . CASSQGTVSLNTEAFF TGTGCCAGCAGCCAAGGGACAGTATCCTTGAACACTGAAGCTTTCTTT
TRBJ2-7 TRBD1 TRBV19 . CASSVGTGGYEQYF TGTGCCAGTAGTGTTGGGACAGGGGGATACGAGCAGTACTTC
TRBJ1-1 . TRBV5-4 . CASSYWARELNTEAFF TGTGCCAGCAGCTATTGGGCCAGGGAATTGAACACTGAAGCTTTCTTT
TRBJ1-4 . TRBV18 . CASSPRRASNEKLFF TGTGCCAGCTCACCGCGCCGAGCATCTAATGAAAAACTGTTTTTT
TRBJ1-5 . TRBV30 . CAWADRSNQPQHF TGTGCCTGGGCGGACAGAAGCAATCAGCCCCAGCATTTT
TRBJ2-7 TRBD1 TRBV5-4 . CASSSGQGGTYEQYF TGTGCCAGCAGCTCCGGACAGGGGGGCACCTACGAGCAGTACTTC
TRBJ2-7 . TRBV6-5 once CASSSGKREQYF TGTGCCAGCAGTTCTGGAAAGCGCGAGCAGTACTTC
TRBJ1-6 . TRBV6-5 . CASSWEKDRYNSPLHF TGTGCCAGCAGTTGGGAGAAGGATAGGTATAATTCACCCCTCCACTTT
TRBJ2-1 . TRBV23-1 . CASRGRPWQFF TGCGCCAGCAGGGGGAGACCCTGGCAGTTCTTC
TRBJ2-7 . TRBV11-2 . CASSLASGGPANYEQYF TGTGCCAGCAGCTTAGCGTCTGGGGGCCCAGCCAACTACGAGCAGTACTTC
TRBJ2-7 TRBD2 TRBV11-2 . CASSPPGLSSYEQYF TGTGCCAGCAGCCCGCCGGGACTATCTTCCTACGAGCAGTACTTC
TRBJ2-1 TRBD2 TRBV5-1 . CASSPRRASGGFTYNEQFF TGCGCCAGCAGCCCCCGTAGGGCTAGCGGGGGTTTCACCTACAATGAGCAGTTCTTC
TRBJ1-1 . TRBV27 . CASSFRLGTEAFF TGTGCCAGCAGTTTTCGACTTGGGACTGAAGCTTTCTTT
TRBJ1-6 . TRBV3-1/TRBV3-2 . CASSQESEVRYNSPLHF TGTGCCAGCAGCCAAGAGAGTGAGGTTCGCTATAATTCACCCCTCCACTTT
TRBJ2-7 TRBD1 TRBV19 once CASSRDRGLYEQYF TGTGCCAGTAGCCGGGACAGGGGGCTCTACGAGCAGTACTTC
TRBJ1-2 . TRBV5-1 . CASSLDRAGYTF TGCGCCAGCAGCTTGGACAGGGCTGGCTACACCTTC
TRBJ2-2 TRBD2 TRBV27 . CASSFGGVSTGELFF TGTGCCAGCAGTTTTGGGGGGGTAAGCACCGGGGAGCTGTTTTTT
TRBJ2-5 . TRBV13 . CASSLNRVSQETQYF TGTGCCAGCAGCCTAAACAGGGTGTCCCAAGAGACCCAGTACTTC
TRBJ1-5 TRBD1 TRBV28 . CASSYTGGDNQPQHF TGTGCCAGCAGCTACACAGGGGGTGACAATCAGCCCCAGCATTTT
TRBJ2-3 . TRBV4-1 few CASSQEAGAQGGTQYF TGCGCCAGCAGCCAAGAAGCGGGGGCCCAGGGGGGTACGCAGTATTTT
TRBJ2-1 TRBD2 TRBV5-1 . CASSYLETSGGTSYNEQFF TGCGCCAGCAGCTACCTAGAGACTAGCGGGGGGACCTCCTACAATGAGCAGTTCTTC
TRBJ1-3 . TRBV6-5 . CASSRDNSGNTIYF TGTGCCAGCAGTCGGGACAACTCTGGAAACACCATATATTTT
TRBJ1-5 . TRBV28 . CASSRSRREGQPQHF TGTGCCAGCAGCCGGTCAAGGAGGGAAGGTCAGCCCCAGCATTTT
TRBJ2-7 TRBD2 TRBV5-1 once CASSRGGGGPTYEQYF TGCGCCAGCAGCCGGGGAGGCGGGGGGCCGACCTACGAGCAGTACTTC
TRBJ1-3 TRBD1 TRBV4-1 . CASSLDRDRVWAIYF TGCGCCAGCAGCCTTGACCGGGACAGGGTGTGGGCCATATATTTT
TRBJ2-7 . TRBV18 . CASSPPSTDEQYF TGTGCCAGCTCACCACCTTCGACAGACGAGCAGTACTTC
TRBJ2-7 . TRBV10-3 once CAISEPSLSYEQYF TGTGCCATCAGTGAGCCCTCCCTCTCCTACGAGCAGTACTTC
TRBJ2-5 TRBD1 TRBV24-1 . CATSGGTGTRLETQYF TGTGCCACCAGTGGGGGGACAGGGACGCGCTTGGAGACCCAGTACTTC
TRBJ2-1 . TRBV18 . CASSPRFGEQFF TGTGCCAGCTCACCGAGGTTCGGTGAGCAGTTCTTC
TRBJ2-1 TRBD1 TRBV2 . CASSPGQVGEQFF TGTGCCAGCAGTCCGGGACAGGTGGGTGAGCAGTTCTTC
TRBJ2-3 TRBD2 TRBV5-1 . CASSRGTSGGSTDTQYF TGCGCCAGCAGCCGGGGGACTAGCGGGGGTTCCACAGATACGCAGTATTTT
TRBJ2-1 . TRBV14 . CASSLAHPYNEQFF TGTGCCAGCAGCCTAGCCCACCCCTACAATGAGCAGTTCTTC